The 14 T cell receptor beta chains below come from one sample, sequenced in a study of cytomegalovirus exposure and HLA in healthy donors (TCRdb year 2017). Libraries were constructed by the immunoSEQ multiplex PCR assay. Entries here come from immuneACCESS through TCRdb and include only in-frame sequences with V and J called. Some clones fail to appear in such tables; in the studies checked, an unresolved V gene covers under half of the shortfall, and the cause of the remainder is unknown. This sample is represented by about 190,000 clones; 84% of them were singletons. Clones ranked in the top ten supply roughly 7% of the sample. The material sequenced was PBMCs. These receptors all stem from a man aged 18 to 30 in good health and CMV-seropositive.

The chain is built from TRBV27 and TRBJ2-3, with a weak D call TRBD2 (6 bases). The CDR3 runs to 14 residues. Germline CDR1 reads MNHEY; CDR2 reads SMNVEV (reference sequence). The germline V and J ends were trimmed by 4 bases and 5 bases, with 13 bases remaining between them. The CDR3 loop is CASSSTGVGDTQYF. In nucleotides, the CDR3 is TGTGCCAGCAGTTCAACGGGAGTCGGAGATACGCAGTATTTT.

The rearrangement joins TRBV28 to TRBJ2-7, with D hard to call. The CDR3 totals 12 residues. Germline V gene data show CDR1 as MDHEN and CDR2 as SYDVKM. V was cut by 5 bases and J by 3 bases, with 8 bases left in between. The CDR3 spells CASSHDFYEQYF. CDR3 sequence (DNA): TGTGCCAGCAGTCACGACTTCTACGAGCAGTACTTC.

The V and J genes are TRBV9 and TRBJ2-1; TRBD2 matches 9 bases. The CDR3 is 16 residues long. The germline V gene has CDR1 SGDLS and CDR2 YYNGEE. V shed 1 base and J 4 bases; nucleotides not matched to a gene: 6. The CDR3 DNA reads TGTGCCAGCAGCGTAAGGCTAGCGGGACTTTACAATGAGCAGTTCTTC. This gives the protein CASSVRLAGLYNEQFF.

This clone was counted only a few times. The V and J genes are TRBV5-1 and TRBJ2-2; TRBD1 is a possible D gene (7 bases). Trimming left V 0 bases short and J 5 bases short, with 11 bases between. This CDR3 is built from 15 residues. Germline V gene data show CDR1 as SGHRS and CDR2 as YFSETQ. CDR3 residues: CASSLVAGGTGELFF. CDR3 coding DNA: TGCGCCAGCAGCTTGGTGGCAGGGGGGACCGGGGAGCTGTTTTTT.

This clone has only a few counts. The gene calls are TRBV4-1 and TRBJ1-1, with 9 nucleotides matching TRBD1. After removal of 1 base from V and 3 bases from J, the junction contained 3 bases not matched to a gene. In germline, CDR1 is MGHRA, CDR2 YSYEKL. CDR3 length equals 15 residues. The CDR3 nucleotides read TGCGCCAGCAGCCAAGCGGACAGGGGATACACTGAAGCTTTCTTT. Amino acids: CASSQADRGYTEAFF.

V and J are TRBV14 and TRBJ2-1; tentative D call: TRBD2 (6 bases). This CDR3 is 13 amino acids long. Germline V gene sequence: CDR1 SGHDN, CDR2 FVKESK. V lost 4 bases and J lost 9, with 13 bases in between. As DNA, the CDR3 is TGTGCCAGCAGCCCAACTAGCTTCGCTGAGCAGTTCTTC. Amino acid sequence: CASSPTSFAEQFF.

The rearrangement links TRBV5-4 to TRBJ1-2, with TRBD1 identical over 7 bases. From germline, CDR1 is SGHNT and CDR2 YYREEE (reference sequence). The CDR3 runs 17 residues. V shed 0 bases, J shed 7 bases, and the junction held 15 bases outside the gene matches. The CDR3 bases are TGTGCCAGCAGCTTGGGGTTATGGGAGTTAGGGGGCAGTGGCTACACCTTC. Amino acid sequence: CASSLGLWELGGSGYTF.

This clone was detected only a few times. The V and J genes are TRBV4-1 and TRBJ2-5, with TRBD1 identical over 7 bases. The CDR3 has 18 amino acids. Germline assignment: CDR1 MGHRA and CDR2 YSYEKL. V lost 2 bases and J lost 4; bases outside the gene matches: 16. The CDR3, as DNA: TGCGCCAGCAGCCAACCTTTACCGAGACAGGGCGAGTTAGAGACCCAGTACTTC. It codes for CASSQPLPRQGELETQYF.

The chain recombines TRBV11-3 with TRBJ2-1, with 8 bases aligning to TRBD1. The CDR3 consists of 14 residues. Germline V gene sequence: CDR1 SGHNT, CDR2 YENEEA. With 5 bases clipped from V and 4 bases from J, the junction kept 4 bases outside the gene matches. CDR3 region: CASSRRDRYNEQFF. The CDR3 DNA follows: TGTGCCAGCAGCCGTCGGGACAGGTACAATGAGCAGTTCTTC. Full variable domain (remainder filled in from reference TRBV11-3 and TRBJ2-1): EAGVVQSPRYKIIEKKQPVAFWCNPISGHNTLYWYLQNLGQGPELLIRYENEEAVDDSQLPKDRFSAERLKGVDSTLKIQPAELGDSAVYLCASSRRDRYNEQFFGPGTRLTVL.

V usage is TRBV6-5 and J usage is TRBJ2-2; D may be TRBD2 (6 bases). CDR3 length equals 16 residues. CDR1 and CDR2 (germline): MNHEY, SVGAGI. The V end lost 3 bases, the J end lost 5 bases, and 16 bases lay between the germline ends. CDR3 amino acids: CASSYWLQAGTGELFF. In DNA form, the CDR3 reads TGTGCCAGCAGTTATTGGTTACAGGCGGGAACCGGGGAGCTGTTTTTT.

CDR3: CATRVGNTEAFF. DNA for the CDR3: TGTGCCACCCGGGTGGGTAACACTGAAGCTTTCTTT. The chain employs TRBV6-5 and TRBJ1-1; D not resolved. The CDR3 has 12 residues. Germline loops: CDR1 MNHEY, CDR2 SVGAGI. Trimming removed 10 bases at V and 2 bases at J, with 11 bases between.

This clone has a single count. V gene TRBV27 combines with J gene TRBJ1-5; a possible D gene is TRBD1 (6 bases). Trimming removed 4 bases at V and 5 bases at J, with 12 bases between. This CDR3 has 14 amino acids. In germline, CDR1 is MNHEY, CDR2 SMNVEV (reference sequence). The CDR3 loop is CASSYAGADQPQHF. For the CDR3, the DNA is TGTGCCAGCAGTTACGCAGGGGCCGATCAGCCCCAGCATTTT.

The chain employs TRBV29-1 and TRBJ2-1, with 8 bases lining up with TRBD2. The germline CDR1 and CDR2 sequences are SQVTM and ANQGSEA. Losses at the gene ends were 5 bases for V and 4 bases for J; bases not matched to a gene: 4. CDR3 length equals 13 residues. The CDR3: CSVLAGTYNEQFF. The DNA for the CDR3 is TGCAGCGTTTTAGCGGGGACTTACAATGAGCAGTTCTTC.

The CDR3 DNA sequence: TGTGCCAGCAGTTTAGTGAAAGGACAGGCCAACTACGAGCAGTACTTC. Protein sequence: CASSLVKGQANYEQYF. This rearrangement joins TRBV27 to TRBJ2-7; 7 positions match TRBD1. Germline V CDR1 and CDR2: MNHEY, SMNVEV (reference sequence). The CDR3 extends over 16 amino acids. V lost 2 bases to trimming and J lost 3 bases; unmatched junction nucleotides: 10.